Shown below are 20 T cell receptor beta chains from a single sample sequenced in a study of shared clonotypes between healthy human individuals. Sequencing used immunoSEQ multiplex PCR; TCRdb keeps in-frame clones, though not all of them. The sample includes a few million clones, roughly nine tenths of them seen just once. Sequenced input: naive CD4+ T cells sorted from blood. Stated subset: CD45RA+ positively selected. The receptor source for this set is a man between 18 and 29 years old in good health.

The rearrangement joins TRBV19 to TRBJ2-7, with TRBD2 as a possible D gene (6 bases). The CDR3 is 16 amino acids. Germline assignment: CDR1 LNHDA and CDR2 SQIVND (reference sequence). V was trimmed by 7 bases and J by 0 bases, leaving 19 bases between them. CDR3 nucleotide sequence: TGTGCCAGTATCCCCCACGGGGGTCCTAGCTCCTACGAGCAGTACTTC. Its translation: CASIPHGGPSSYEQYF.

This clone was seen once. The genes are TRBV2 and TRBJ2-5; D unresolved. Trimming removed 2 bases at V and 5 bases at J, with 15 bases between. CDR1 and CDR2 (germline): SNHLY, FYNNEI. The CDR3 extends over 15 amino acids. Here the CDR3 DNA reads TGTGCCAGCAGTGAATATCGTTCGCAAGTCGAGACCCAGTACTTC. Its protein is CASSEYRSQVETQYF.

The rearrangement links TRBV6-1 to TRBJ1-1; no firm D call. Germline assignment: CDR1 MNHNS and CDR2 SASEGT. The V gene lost 4 bases and the J gene lost 1 base, with 7 bases spanning the gap. This CDR3 has 13 amino acids. The CDR3 region has the DNA TGTGCCAGCAGTGCTGCGTGGAACACTGAAGCTTTCTTT. Its protein is CASSAAWNTEAFF.

The CDR3 nucleotides read TGTGCCAGCACCAGACCTACTGGTGAGCAGTACTTC. Translation: CASTRPTGEQYF. V and J are TRBV6-1 and TRBJ2-7; D remains unclear. V lost 7 bases to trimming and J lost 7 bases, with 14 bases between them. In germline, CDR1 is MNHNS, CDR2 SASEGT. The CDR3 length is 12 residues.

V and J are TRBV5-4 and TRBJ2-6; 13 positions match TRBD2. With 4 bases clipped from V and 3 bases from J, the junction kept 4 bases outside the gene matches. Germline loops: CDR1 SGHNT, CDR2 YYREEE (reference sequence). This CDR3 comprises 17 residues. This CDR3 is CASSPLAGGIGANVLTF. For the CDR3, the DNA is TGTGCCAGCAGCCCACTAGCGGGGGGGATTGGGGCCAACGTCCTGACTTTC.

The V gene is TRBV21-1, the J gene TRBJ1-6; the D call TRBD1 from the table was never checked on the DNA. TRBV21-1 corresponds to a pseudogene. This CDR3 has 13 amino acids. The chain's CDR3 is CAIPKTGYSPLHF. The CDR3 DNA follows: TGTGCCATCCCCAAGACAGGGTATTCACCCCTCCACTTT.

The chain combines TRBV10-2 with TRBJ2-1; D might be TRBD2 (5 bases). The CDR3 is 13 residues long. The germline gives CDR1 WSHSY, CDR2 SAAADI. Trimming stripped 5 bases from V and 5 bases from J, with 10 bases between. CDR3 sequence (DNA): TGCGCCAGCAGTATTTTAGCGAACAATGAGCAGTTCTTC. Its translation is CASSILANNEQFF.

The chain joins TRBV4-3 to TRBJ2-2; D might be TRBD2 (5 bases). Looked up from germline, CDR1 is LGHNA and CDR2 is YSLEER. The CDR3 sequence is 15 residues long. V was clipped by 5 bases and J by 4 bases, with 14 bases between them. CDR3 nucleotide sequence: TGCGCCAGCAGCTTGCTAGCTGATTTCACCGGGGAGCTGTTTTTT. Translation: CASSLLADFTGELFF.

The chain joins TRBV6-1 to TRBJ2-6; D not resolved. Trimming removed 8 bases at V and 0 bases at J, with 2 bases between. The CDR3 is made up of 12 amino acids. Looked up from germline, CDR1 is MNHNS and CDR2 is SASEGT. Here the CDR3 reads CASGSGANVLTF. In DNA, the CDR3 is TGTGCCAGCGGCTCTGGGGCCAACGTCCTGACTTTC.

The rearrangement links TRBV18 to TRBJ1-6; D is perhaps TRBD1 (5 bases). The CDR3 totals 13 residues. The germline V gene encodes CDR1 KGHSH and CDR2 LQKENI. V was clipped by 4 bases and J by 13 bases, with 14 bases between them. The CDR3 DNA is TGTGCCAGCTCACTAATCCAGGAGGGGCCCCTCCACTTT. Translation gives CASSLIQEGPLHF.

The chain combines TRBV27 with TRBJ1-3; a weak D match, TRBD1 (5 bases). Per germline, CDR1 MNHEY and CDR2 SMNVEV (reference sequence). V was pared by 4 bases and J by 4 bases, with 14 bases between. The CDR3 has 15 residues. The CDR3: CASSSIRGSGNTIYF. CDR3 DNA: TGTGCCAGCAGTTCGATACGGGGGTCGGGAAACACCATATATTTT.

The CDR3 sequence: CAISESVGGYQPQHF. CDR3 in DNA: TGTGCCATCAGTGAGTCGGTTGGAGGGTATCAGCCCCAGCATTTT. The V and J genes are TRBV10-3 and TRBJ1-5; D unresolved. Germline CDR1 reads ENHRY; CDR2 reads SYGVKD. Trimming stripped 0 bases from V and 5 bases from J, with 11 bases between. This CDR3 is 15 amino acids long.

V and J are TRBV2 and TRBJ1-4; perhaps TRBD1 as D (5 bases). Between the trimmed V and J ends, which lost 8 bases and 7 bases, there was a span of 14 bases. Germline CDR1 reads SNHLY; CDR2 reads FYNNEI. This CDR3 has 13 residues. DNA for the CDR3: TGTGCCAGCTCCGGCAGGGAGGGTGAAAAACTGTTTTTT. Residues: CASSGREGEKLFF.

This chain joins TRBV10-1 and TRBJ2-2, with 12 bases lining up with TRBD2. This CDR3 contains 15 residues. In germline, CDR1 is WNHNN, CDR2 SYGVQD (reference sequence). Trimming at V came to 6 bases and at J to 6 bases, leaving 5 bases not matched to a gene. CDR3: CASSDTSGRSGELFF. CDR3 coding DNA: TGCGCCAGCAGCGACACTAGCGGGAGGTCCGGGGAGCTGTTTTTT.

The rearrangement links TRBV4-1 to TRBJ1-1; D is undetermined. Looked up from germline, CDR1 is MGHRA and CDR2 is YSYEKL. The CDR3 consists of 16 residues. Trimming pared 0 bases from V and 1 base from J, leaving 12 bases between. The CDR3 here is CASSQDHSATNTEAFF. In DNA form, the CDR3 reads TGCGCCAGCAGCCAAGATCATTCGGCAACGAACACTGAAGCTTTCTTT.

The chain has TRBV28 and TRBJ2-1; perhaps TRBD2 as D (5 bases). The CDR3 loop spans 13 amino acids. Deletions cut 7 bases from V and 5 bases from J, with 12 bases between. Per germline, CDR1 MDHEN and CDR2 SYDVKM. The CDR3 region has the DNA TGTGCCAGCACCCCTCCCGGGAACAATGAGCAGTTCTTC. Its translation: CASTPPGNNEQFF.

The V call is TRBV6-1, the J call TRBJ1-2; 11 positions match TRBD1. Per the germline V gene, CDR1 is MNHNS and CDR2 is SASEGT. The CDR3 contains 16 residues. The V segment lost 4 bases and the J segment 5 bases; nucleotides outside the gene matches: 9. The CDR3 spells CASSAFGGQGGYGYTF. The CDR3 region has the DNA TGTGCCAGCAGTGCCTTTGGGGGACAGGGGGGTTATGGCTACACCTTC.

This clone was detected once. The sample has other DNA sequences that encode this CDR3 too. The rearrangement joins TRBV5-1 to TRBJ1-3, with TRBD1 matching over 7 bases. V lost 0 bases, J lost 0 bases, and 3 bases stayed unmatched. The germline gives CDR1 SGHRS, CDR2 YFSETQ. The CDR3 is 16 residues long. The CDR3 DNA reads as TGCGCCAGCAGCTTGGCAGGGGGGATCTCTGGAAACACCATATATTTT. As protein: CASSLAGGISGNTIYF. Variable domain in full (rest from reference TRBV5-1 and TRBJ1-3): KAGVTQTPRYLIKTRGQQVTLSCSPISGHRSVSWYQQTPGQGLQFLFEYFSETQRNKGNFPGRFSGRQFSNSRSEMNVSTLELGDSALYLCASSLAGGISGNTIYFGEGSWLTVV.

This rearrangement joins TRBV6-1 to TRBJ2-7; D gene ambiguous. This CDR3 comprises 15 residues. The germline gives CDR1 MNHNS, CDR2 SASEGT. The V end lost 0 bases, the J end lost 9 bases, and 18 bases lay between the germline ends. The DNA for the CDR3 is TGTGCCAGCAGTGAAGCGAGTATCCCAACGGGTGCGCAGTACTTC. Its protein product is CASSEASIPTGAQYF.

The chain combines TRBV5-4 with TRBJ1-3; D unresolved. Trimming removed 3 bases at V and 0 bases at J, with 10 bases between. The V gene's germline CDR1 is SGHNT and CDR2 YYREEE (reference sequence). The CDR3 is 15 amino acids. The CDR3 reads CASSSGVSSGNTIYF. DNA for the CDR3: TGTGCCAGCAGCTCCGGGGTCAGCTCTGGAAACACCATATATTTT. Looking up the rest from reference TRBV5-4 and TRBJ1-3 gives the full variable domain: ETGVTQSPTHLIKTRGQQVTLRCSSQSGHNTVSWYQQALGQGPQFIFQYYREEENGRGNFPPRFSGLQFPNYSSELNVNALELDDSALYLCASSSGVSSGNTIYFGEGSWLTVV.